This T cell receptor beta chain derives from a study of blood T cell repertoires in COVID-19. The overall study: Acute and convalescent COVID-19 specimens originated in the United States, Italy and Spain. PBMCs, B-cell-depleted T cells, or T cells provided the cDNA or gDNA that made up the material.

Seattle patients were enrolled while actively infected and followed longitudinally. This clone has only a few counts. The protocol was immunoSEQ multiplex PCR, while the TCRdb copy is restricted to in-frame clones and leaves out a portion. The data contain roughly 150,000 clones, more than 75% of them singletons. The source of this sequence is an elderly woman with COVID-19, enrolled during active disease. Sequences were obtained from peripheral blood.

DNA for the CDR3: TGTGCCAGCAGCCCCGCTCCAGCGGGATTGAACACCGGGGAGCTGTTTTTT. Translating it yields CASSPAPAGLNTGELFF. The chain links TRBV3-1 (or the pseudogene TRBV3-2) to TRBJ2-2; 7 nucleotides match TRBD2. The CDR3 covers 17 residues. The germline V gene encodes CDR1 LGHDT and CDR2 YNNKEL (reference sequence). V shed 4 bases and J 1 base; nucleotides not matched to a gene: 9.